These 27 T cell receptor beta chains share one sample of origin, sequenced in a study of immune cell composition in non-small cell lung cancer. This table comes from immunoSEQ multiplex PCR, and its TCRdb copy is limited to in-frame clones, with some not included. The sample yields about 14,000 clones, about 85% seen once. The sequenced sample consisted of lung tumor tissue. The source of these receptors is a human donor with non-small cell lung cancer.

CDR3 in amino acids: CASSLTGNTGELFF. The CDR3 coding sequence is TGTGCCAGCAGCTTGACAGGGAACACCGGGGAGCTGTTTTTT. This chain joins TRBV5-4 and TRBJ2-2; possible D gene TRBD1, 5 bases. V shed 1 base and J shed 1 base, with 5 bases lying between them. This CDR3 is built from 14 residues. Germline assignment: CDR1 SGHNT and CDR2 YYREEE (reference sequence).

This rearrangement joins TRBV9 to TRBJ2-5; TRBD2 agrees at 14 bases. Germline trimming cut 0 bases from V and 2 bases from J; bases unmatched to any gene: 9. The V gene's germline CDR1 is SGDLS and CDR2 YYNGEE. The CDR3 extends over 19 amino acids. The CDR3 DNA is TGTGCCAGCAGCGTAGCCTCCGGGACTAGCGGGAGTGGGCAAGAGACCCAGTACTTC. The encoded protein is CASSVASGTSGSGQETQYF.

This clone was detected a few times. The chain carries TRBV19 and TRBJ1-1; possibly TRBD1 for D (6 bases). Germline CDR1 is LNHDA and CDR2 is SQIVND (reference sequence). Trimming took 4 bases from V and 4 from J, leaving 10 bases between them. This CDR3 is 13 amino acids long. CDR3 sequence: CASSSGGRTEAFF. The CDR3 nucleotides are TGTGCCAGTAGTAGTGGGGGCCGCACTGAAGCTTTCTTT. Based on the CDR3 plus reference TRBV19 and TRBJ1-1, the full variable domain is DGGITQSPKYLFRKEGQNVTLSCEQNLNHDAMYWYRQDPGQGLRLIYYSQIVNDFQKGDIAEGYSVSREKKESFPLTVTSAQKNPTAFYLCASSSGGRTEAFFGQGTRLTVV.

This chain uses TRBV4-1 with TRBJ2-1; 14 nucleotides match TRBD2. The ends lost 0 bases at V and 4 bases at J; junction bases unmatched: 17. CDR1 MGHRA and CDR2 YSYEKL come from the germline V gene. The CDR3 is 22 residues long. This CDR3 is CASSQDRVGRLAGGGAYNEQFF. The CDR3 nucleotides are TGCGCCAGCAGCCAAGATCGGGTGGGGCGACTAGCGGGAGGGGGGGCTTACAATGAGCAGTTCTTC.

This sequence joins TRBV19 and TRBJ2-1, with TRBD2 matching 7 bases. The trim removed 6 bases at V and 7 bases at J, leaving 6 bases unmatched. This CDR3 is 13 amino acids long. The germline gives CDR1 LNHDA, CDR2 SQIVND (reference sequence). CDR3 nucleotide sequence: TGTGCCAGTAGCCTCCTTAGCGGGAATGAGCAGTTCTTC. The encoded protein is CASSLLSGNEQFF.

The CDR3 protein is CASSAPQAPTGELFF. CDR3 nucleotide sequence: TGTGCCAGCAGCGCCCCACAGGCACCGACCGGGGAGCTGTTTTTT. This sequence joins TRBV9 and TRBJ2-2; TRBD1 might be the D (5 bases). V was shortened by 3 bases and J by 5 bases, with 14 bases between the two germline ends. Germline loops: CDR1 SGDLS, CDR2 YYNGEE. This CDR3 comprises 15 residues.

This clone is labeled large. The chain employs TRBV4-2 and TRBJ2-7; D gene unclear. Germline lookup yields CDR1 LGHNA and CDR2 YNFKEQ. The CDR3 has 13 amino acids. V lost 6 bases, J lost 6 bases, and 15 bases lay in between. CDR3 DNA: TGTGCCAGCAGTTTTGACGGCCTACCCGAGCAGTACTTC. Protein sequence: CASSFDGLPEQYF.

This sequence joins TRBV6-5 and TRBJ2-7; 7 nucleotides agree with TRBD2. Germline loops: CDR1 MNHEY, CDR2 SVGAGI. The CDR3 length is 15 residues. V was pared by 2 bases and J by 0 bases, with 4 bases of the junction left unmatched. The CDR3 here is CASSYTSESSYEQYF. The DNA of the CDR3 is TGTGCCAGCAGTTACACTAGCGAAAGCTCCTACGAGCAGTACTTC.

The chain links TRBV12-5 to TRBJ2-2; 7 nucleotides align to TRBD1. J lost 8 bases, V lost 5 bases, and 5 bases had no gene match. CDR1 is LGHNT and CDR2 is FRNRAP in the germline V gene. There are 13 residues in the CDR3. The CDR3 DNA follows: TGTGCTAGTGGTCCAGACAGGGCGGGGGAGCTGTTTTTT. Protein sequence: CASGPDRAGELFF.

The chain joins TRBV7-9 to TRBJ1-5; 8 bases are shared with TRBD1. Germline trimming cut 10 bases from V and 5 bases from J; bases unmatched to any gene: 4. The CDR3 consists of 12 residues. Germline-derived CDR1 and CDR2 are SEHNR and FQNEAQ (reference sequence). The CDR3 protein is CATGTGDQPQHF. CDR3 nucleotide sequence: TGTGCCACCGGGACAGGAGATCAGCCCCAGCATTTT.

By proportion, this clone is medium-sized. J is TRBJ2-5 and V is TRBV7-3; D perhaps matches TRBD1 (7 bases). V was clipped by 2 bases and J by 1 base, with 11 bases between them. This CDR3 spans 15 amino acids. Germline CDR1 and CDR2: SGHTA and FQGTGA. Here the CDR3 DNA reads TGTGCCAGCAGCTTACAGGGGGGAGGCCAAGAGACCCAGTACTTC. The encoded protein is CASSLQGGGQETQYF.

The sample holds a few counts of this clone. This chain connects TRBV5-1 to TRBJ2-2; a weak D match, TRBD2 (6 bases). V lost 5 bases, J lost 4 bases, and 15 bases lay in between. From germline, CDR1 is SGHRS and CDR2 YFSETQ. The length of the CDR3 is 15 residues. In nucleotides, the CDR3 is TGCGCCAGCAGTCAGGGACCCGGGGGCACCGGGGAGCTGTTTTTT. It encodes CASSQGPGGTGELFF.

V gene TRBV25-1 combines with J gene TRBJ1-4; no firm D call. This CDR3 contains 13 residues. From germline, CDR1 is MGHDK and CDR2 SYGVNS. V was trimmed by 2 bases and J by 10 bases, leaving 11 bases between them. CDR3 bases: TGTGCCAGCAGTGAACCAAATGGAGGAAAACTGTTTTTT. Translating it yields CASSEPNGGKLFF.

The J gene is TRBJ2-7, the V gene TRBV27; 7 bases align to TRBD2. CDR1 MNHEY and CDR2 SMNVEV come from the germline V gene (reference sequence). V lost 9 bases and J lost 3; bases outside the gene matches: 8. This CDR3 has 13 amino acids. Written as DNA, the CDR3 is TGTGCCAGTCGAGCGGGACCAAGCTACGAGCAGTACTTC. As protein: CASRAGPSYEQYF.

This clone was seen a single time. The chain combines TRBV2 with TRBJ2-3; unclear D gene. The CDR3 totals 18 residues. Trimming cost V 0 bases and J 1 base, with 17 bases left between them. The germline V gene encodes CDR1 SNHLY and CDR2 FYNNEI. The CDR3 sequence: CASSEALQFWARTDTQYF. The CDR3 coding sequence is TGTGCCAGCAGTGAAGCGCTTCAGTTTTGGGCCCGCACAGATACGCAGTATTTT.

V is TRBV30 and J is TRBJ2-5; D remains ambiguous. The J call may be mistaken, given a closer DNA end match to TRBJ2-7. The CDR3 runs 14 residues. Looked up from germline, CDR1 is GTSNPN and CDR2 is SVGIG (reference sequence). The CDR3 bases are TGTGCCTGGAGTAGGACCGCGCCCCAATACGAGCAGTACTTC. As protein: CAWSRTAPQYEQYF.

The gene calls are TRBV28 and TRBJ2-7; 8 nucleotides match TRBD2. Germline V gene lookup returns CDR1 MDHEN and CDR2 SYDVKM. The ends lost 3 bases at V and 3 bases at J; junction bases unmatched: 7. The CDR3 length is 15 residues. The CDR3 spells CASSFEASGHYEQYF. CDR3 coding DNA: TGTGCCAGCAGTTTCGAGGCTAGCGGGCACTACGAGCAGTACTTC.

V and J are TRBV18 and TRBJ1-2; 10 nucleotides match TRBD1. V shed 3 bases and J 6 bases; nucleotides not matched to a gene: 4. This CDR3 is built from 14 residues. CDR1 KGHSH and CDR2 LQKENI come from the germline V gene. CDR3: CASSPTGGRDGYTF. The CDR3 nucleotides are TGTGCCAGCTCACCGACAGGGGGCCGGGATGGCTACACCTTC.

V usage is TRBV27 and J usage is TRBJ2-1; TRBD2 aligns across 15 bases. The CDR3 loop spans 16 amino acids. In germline, CDR1 is MNHEY, CDR2 SMNVEV (reference sequence). The V segment lost 1 base and the J segment 5 bases; nucleotides outside the gene matches: 0. The chain's CDR3 is CASSLWTSGRDNEQFF. CDR3 in DNA: TGTGCCAGCAGTTTATGGACTAGCGGGAGGGACAATGAGCAGTTCTTC.

V and J are TRBV11-3 and TRBJ2-4; no firm D call. Trimming pared 4 bases from V and 4 bases from J, leaving 20 bases between. CDR1 is SGHNT, CDR2 YENEEA, per germline. The CDR3 consists of 17 residues. CDR3 DNA sequence: TGTGCCAGCAGCTCTTACTTTAAGACCGACCTGAAAAACATTCAGTACTTC. Protein sequence: CASSSYFKTDLKNIQYF.

Only a few counts were recorded for this clone. The V gene is TRBV11-2, the J gene TRBJ2-3; D not certain. CDR3 length: 14 residues. CDR1 is SGHAT and CDR2 is FQNNGV in the germline V gene. The V end lost 1 base, the J end lost 1 base, and 6 bases lay between the germline ends. The CDR3 sequence: CASSLVKRTDTQYF. CDR3 DNA sequence: TGTGCCAGCAGCTTAGTTAAACGCACAGATACGCAGTATTTT.

This clone came up once. This chain connects TRBV4-2 to TRBJ2-4; 7 positions match TRBD2. The CDR3 contains 17 residues. Germline CDR1 reads LGHNA; CDR2 reads YNFKEQ. With V trimmed by 0 bases and J by 6 bases, 11 bases remained unmatched. As DNA, the CDR3 is TGTGCCAGCAGCCAAGATCCCTCTACTAGCGTGGGAAACATTCAGTACTTC. Translated, it gives CASSQDPSTSVGNIQYF.

The chain employs TRBV29-1 and TRBJ2-2; 9 bases map to TRBD2. This CDR3 has 14 amino acids. In germline, CDR1 is SQVTM, CDR2 ANQGSEA. The trim removed 4 bases at V and 7 bases at J, leaving 7 bases unmatched. The CDR3 bases are TGCAGCGTTGGCGCCTCTAGCGGGAACGGGGAGCTGTTTTTT. Translation gives CSVGASSGNGELFF.

The chain joins TRBV7-9 to TRBJ2-5, with D possibly matching TRBD2 (5 bases). The CDR3 is 16 residues long. V lost 5 bases and J 5 bases, leaving 21 bases between the germline ends. Germline values: CDR1 SEHNR, CDR2 FQNEAQ (reference sequence). This CDR3 is CASSLTQTGSRETQYF. The CDR3 DNA is TGTGCCAGCAGCCTCACACAGACGGGGAGCAGGGAGACCCAGTACTTC.

The chain uses TRBV7-9 and TRBJ2-3; D might be TRBD1 (6 bases). Germline V gene data show CDR1 as SEHNR and CDR2 as FQNEAQ (reference sequence). Trimming cost V 4 bases and J 3 bases, with 11 bases left between them. The CDR3 consists of 14 residues. The CDR3 is CASSSSQGTDTQYF. In DNA form, the CDR3 reads TGTGCCAGCAGCTCTTCTCAGGGGACAGATACGCAGTATTTT.

The chain uses TRBV9 and TRBJ1-2; D not certain. V was clipped by 4 bases and J by 0 bases, with 13 bases between them. Germline CDR1 SGDLS, CDR2 YYNGEE. This CDR3 contains 15 residues. CDR3 sequence (DNA): TGTGCCAGCAGCCCGTACACCGATCCTAACTATGGCTACACCTTC. Translating it yields CASSPYTDPNYGYTF. The whole variable domain, filled in from reference TRBV9 and TRBJ1-2, reads DSGVTQTPKHLITATGQRVTLRCSPRSGDLSVYWYQQSLDQGLQFLIQYYNGEERAKGNILERFSAQQFPDLHSELNLSSLELGDSALYFCASSPYTDPNYGYTFGSGTRLTVV.

This sequence joins TRBV27 and TRBJ2-3, with D maybe TRBD2 (5 bases). V lost 1 base and J 1 base, leaving 12 bases between the germline ends. This CDR3 has 16 amino acids. The germline V gene has CDR1 MNHEY and CDR2 SMNVEV (reference sequence). CDR3 in amino acids: CASSLLSLAGTDTQYF. For the CDR3, the DNA is TGTGCCAGCAGTTTATTAAGTCTAGCAGGCACAGATACGCAGTATTTT.